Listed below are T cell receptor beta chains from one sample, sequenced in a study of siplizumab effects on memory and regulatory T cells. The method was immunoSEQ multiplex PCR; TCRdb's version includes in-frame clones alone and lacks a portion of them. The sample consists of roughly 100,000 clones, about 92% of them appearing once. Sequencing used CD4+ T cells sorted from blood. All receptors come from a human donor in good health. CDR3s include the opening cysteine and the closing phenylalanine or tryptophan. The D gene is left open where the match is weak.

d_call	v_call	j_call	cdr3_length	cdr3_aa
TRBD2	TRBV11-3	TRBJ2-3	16	CASSPGLAGFTDTQYF
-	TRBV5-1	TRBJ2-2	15	CASSLEGKNTGELFF
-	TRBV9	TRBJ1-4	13	CASSPGPNEKLFF
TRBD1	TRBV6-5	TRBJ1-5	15	CASSRTGVSNQPQHF
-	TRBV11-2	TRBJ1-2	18	CASSGVRAGAKSNYGYTF
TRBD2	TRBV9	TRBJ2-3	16	CASSYRTSGGSDTQYF
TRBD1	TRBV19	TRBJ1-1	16	CASSILPGQGGTEAFF
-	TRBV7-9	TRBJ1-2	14	CASSLARQNYGYTF
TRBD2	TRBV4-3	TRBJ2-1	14	CASSHGTGGDEQFF
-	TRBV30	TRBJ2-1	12	CAWSGGGGEQFF
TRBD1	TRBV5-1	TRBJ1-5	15	CASSPDRGDDQPQHF
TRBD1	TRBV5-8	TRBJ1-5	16	CASSRPPGTGDQPQHF
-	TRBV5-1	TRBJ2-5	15	CASFPGLVDQETQYF
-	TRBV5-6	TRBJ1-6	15	CASSFWSSYNSPLHF
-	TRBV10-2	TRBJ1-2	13	CASSDPVNYGYTF
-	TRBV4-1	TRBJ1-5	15	CASSQDFGSNQPQHF
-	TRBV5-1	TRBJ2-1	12	CASAQGGIEQFF
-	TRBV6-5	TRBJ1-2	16	CASSYSAETGNYGYTF